This T cell receptor (beta chain) was captured by sequencing in a study of blood T cell repertoires in COVID-19. Background on the study: Donors in the United States, Italy and Spain gave samples during acute or convalescent COVID-19.

Some clones are missing from TCRdb's copy, which holds only in-frame ones; the method was immunoSEQ multiplex PCR. Of some 210,000 clones listed, roughly nine tenths are singletons. Per germline, CDR1 SNHLY and CDR2 FYNNEI. There are 16 residues in the CDR3. The V end lost 6 bases, the J end lost 4 bases, and 19 bases lay between the germline ends. The sequenced sample consisted of peripheral blood. J is TRBJ1-5 and V is TRBV2; no firm D call. The source is a man in his sixties who had recovered from COVID-19. DNA of the CDR3: TGTGCCAGCAGGGCACCATTTTTCAAGACTAATCAGCCCCAGCATTTT. The encoded protein is CASRAPFFKTNQPQHF.